The rows below give T cell receptor beta chains drawn from one sample of a study of T cell changes during pregnancy in multiple sclerosis. Here immunoSEQ multiplex PCR was the method, and the copy in TCRdb shows in-frame clones only, minus some. The sample yields around 100,000 clones, approximately 90% seen once. This specimen consisted of peripheral blood, obtained in the third trimester of pregnancy. All receptors derive from a female donor with multiple sclerosis, enrolled in a pregnancy study. CDR3s include the opening cysteine and the closing phenylalanine or tryptophan. Fields, in order: clone size, V gene, D gene, J gene, CDR3 protein, CDR3 DNA. D genes are given only for firm matches. Rows give clone size only sometimes, using once, few, many, or a class for an expanded clone.

abundance: .; v_gene: TRBV4-1; d_gene: TRBD1; j_gene: TRBJ1-1; CDR3aa: CASSVTGITEAFF; CDR3nt: TGCGCCAGCAGCGTGACAGGGATCACTGAAGCTTTCTTT
abundance: .; v_gene: TRBV9; d_gene: .; j_gene: TRBJ1-6; CDR3aa: CASSSRPEGWNSPLHF; CDR3nt: TGTGCCAGCAGCTCACGCCCCGAGGGTTGGAATTCACCCCTCCACTTT
abundance: .; v_gene: TRBV19; d_gene: TRBD1; j_gene: TRBJ2-2; CDR3aa: CASSKGAIGELFF; CDR3nt: TGTGCCAGTAGTAAGGGGGCCATCGGGGAGCTGTTTTTT
abundance: once; v_gene: TRBV27; d_gene: .; j_gene: TRBJ2-7; CDR3aa: CASSLGGGAGFGYEQYF; CDR3nt: TGTGCCAGCAGTTTAGGAGGGGGCGCCGGATTTGGCTACGAGCAGTACTTC
abundance: .; v_gene: TRBV11-2; d_gene: TRBD1; j_gene: TRBJ1-2; CDR3aa: CASSLLGTGDPYGYTF; CDR3nt: TGTGCCAGCAGCCTACTGGGTACAGGGGACCCTTATGGCTACACCTTC
abundance: .; v_gene: TRBV13; d_gene: TRBD1; j_gene: TRBJ2-5; CDR3aa: CASSYRGQETQYF; CDR3nt: TGTGCCAGCAGCTACAGGGGCCAAGAGACCCAGTACTTC
abundance: .; v_gene: TRBV5-6; d_gene: .; j_gene: TRBJ2-1; CDR3aa: CASSFQQGSSYNEQFF; CDR3nt: TGTGCCAGCAGCTTCCAACAGGGCAGCTCCTACAATGAGCAGTTCTTC
abundance: .; v_gene: TRBV30; d_gene: .; j_gene: TRBJ1-1; CDR3aa: CAWSFDIYFTEAFF; CDR3nt: TGTGCCTGGAGTTTCGACATTTACTTCACTGAAGCTTTCTTT
abundance: .; v_gene: TRBV6-5; d_gene: TRBD1; j_gene: TRBJ1-3; CDR3aa: CASRQGSSGNTIYF; CDR3nt: TGTGCCAGCAGACAGGGGAGCTCTGGAAACACCATATATTTT
abundance: .; v_gene: TRBV6-6; d_gene: .; j_gene: TRBJ2-1; CDR3aa: CASRYTGNEQFF; CDR3nt: TGTGCCAGCAGGTATACAGGAAACGAGCAGTTCTTC
abundance: .; v_gene: TRBV18; d_gene: .; j_gene: TRBJ2-1; CDR3aa: CASSTFPDSAYNEQFF; CDR3nt: TGTGCCAGCTCCACGTTTCCCGACAGCGCCTACAATGAGCAGTTCTTC
abundance: .; v_gene: TRBV9; d_gene: .; j_gene: TRBJ1-4; CDR3aa: CASSGSQGTNEKLFF; CDR3nt: TGTGCCAGCAGCGGCTCCCAGGGGACTAATGAAAAACTGTTTTTT
abundance: .; v_gene: TRBV7-9; d_gene: TRBD1; j_gene: TRBJ1-1; CDR3aa: CASSLLTGGVWATEAFF; CDR3nt: TGTGCCAGCAGCTTACTTACAGGGGGCGTATGGGCCACTGAAGCTTTCTTT
abundance: .; v_gene: TRBV5-6; d_gene: .; j_gene: TRBJ1-6; CDR3aa: CASSLGVGSPLHF; CDR3nt: TGTGCCAGCAGCTTGGGCGTTGGTTCACCCCTCCACTTT
abundance: .; v_gene: TRBV11-1; d_gene: .; j_gene: TRBJ2-7; CDR3aa: CASSLRGWTQVASYEQYF; CDR3nt: TGTGCCAGCAGCTTAAGGGGCTGGACGCAGGTTGCCTCCTACGAGCAGTACTTC
abundance: .; v_gene: TRBV5-6; d_gene: TRBD1; j_gene: TRBJ1-2; CDR3aa: CASSLGQGYSGYGYTF; CDR3nt: TGTGCCAGCAGCCTCGGACAGGGGTACAGCGGCTATGGCTACACCTTC
abundance: .; v_gene: TRBV28; d_gene: .; j_gene: TRBJ2-7; CDR3aa: CASIPTVGGYEQYF; CDR3nt: TGTGCCAGCATCCCGACGGTCGGAGGGTACGAGCAGTACTTC
abundance: .; v_gene: TRBV9; d_gene: .; j_gene: TRBJ1-3; CDR3aa: CASSVAGTPGNTIYF; CDR3nt: TGTGCCAGCAGCGTAGCTGGGACTCCGGGAAACACCATATATTTT